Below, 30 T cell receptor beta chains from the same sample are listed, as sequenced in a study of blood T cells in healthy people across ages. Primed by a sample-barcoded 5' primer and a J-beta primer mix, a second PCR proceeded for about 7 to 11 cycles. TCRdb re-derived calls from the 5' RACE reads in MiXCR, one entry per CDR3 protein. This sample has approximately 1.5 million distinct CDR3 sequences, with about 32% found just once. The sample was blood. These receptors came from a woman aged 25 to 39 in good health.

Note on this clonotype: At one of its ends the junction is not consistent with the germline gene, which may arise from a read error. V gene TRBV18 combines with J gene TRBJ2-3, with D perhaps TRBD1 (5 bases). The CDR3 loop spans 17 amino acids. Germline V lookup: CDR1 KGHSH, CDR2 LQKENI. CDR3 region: CASSLTRGQGATNTQYF. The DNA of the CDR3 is TGTGCCAGCTCACTCACTCGAGGCCAGGGTGCCACAAATACGCAGTATTTT.

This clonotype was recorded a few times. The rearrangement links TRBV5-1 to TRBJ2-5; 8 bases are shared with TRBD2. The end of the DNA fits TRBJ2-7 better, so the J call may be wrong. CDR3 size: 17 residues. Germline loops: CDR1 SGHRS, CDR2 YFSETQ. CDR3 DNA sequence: TGCGCCAGCAGCGCGGAAGGAGGGACTAGTTTTTGGTACGAGCAGTACTTC. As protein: CASSAEGGTSFWYEQYF.

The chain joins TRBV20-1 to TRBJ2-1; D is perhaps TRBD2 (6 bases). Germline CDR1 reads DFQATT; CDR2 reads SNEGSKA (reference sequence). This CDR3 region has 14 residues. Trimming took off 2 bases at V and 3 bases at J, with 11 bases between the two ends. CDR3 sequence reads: CSARQEGFYNEQFF. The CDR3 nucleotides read TGCAGTGCTAGACAGGAGGGCTTCTACAATGAGCAGTTCTTC.

The CDR3 region is CASSSSTSGGYTSYNEQFF. The DNA for the CDR3 is TGTGCCAGCAGCTCCAGCACTAGCGGGGGGTACACCTCCTACAATGAGCAGTTCTTC. The rearrangement joins TRBV7-9 to TRBJ2-1, with 12 nucleotides matching TRBD2. The CDR3 is 19 residues long. Looked up from germline, CDR1 is SEHNR and CDR2 is FQNEAQ (reference sequence). V shed 4 bases, J shed 0 bases, and the junction held 10 bases outside the gene matches.

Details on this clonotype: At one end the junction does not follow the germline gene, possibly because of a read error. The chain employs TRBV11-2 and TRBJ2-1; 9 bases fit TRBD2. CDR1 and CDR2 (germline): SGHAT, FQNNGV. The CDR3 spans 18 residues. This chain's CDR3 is CASSLGPGAGGSYNKQFF. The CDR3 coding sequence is TGTGCCAGCAGCTTAGGCCCGGGAGCGGGGGGCTCCTACAATAAGCAGTTCTTC.

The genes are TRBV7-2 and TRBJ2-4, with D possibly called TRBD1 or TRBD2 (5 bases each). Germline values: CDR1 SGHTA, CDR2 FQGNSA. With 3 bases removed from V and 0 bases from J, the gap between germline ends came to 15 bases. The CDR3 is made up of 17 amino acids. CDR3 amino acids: CASSLGRPLPAKNIQYF. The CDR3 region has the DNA TGTGCCAGCAGCTTGGGACGCCCCTTACCAGCCAAAAACATTCAGTACTTC.

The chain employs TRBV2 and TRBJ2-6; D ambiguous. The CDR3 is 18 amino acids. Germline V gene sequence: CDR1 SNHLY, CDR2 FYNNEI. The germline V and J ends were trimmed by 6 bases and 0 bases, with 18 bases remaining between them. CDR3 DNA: TGTGCCAGCAGCACCAGTCAGTTAACCCGCTCTGGGGCCAACGTCCTGACTTTC. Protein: CASSTSQLTRSGANVLTF.

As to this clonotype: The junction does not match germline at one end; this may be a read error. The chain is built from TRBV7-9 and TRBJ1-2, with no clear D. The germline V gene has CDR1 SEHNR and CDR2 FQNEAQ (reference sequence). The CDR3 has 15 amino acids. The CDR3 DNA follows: TGTGCCAGCAGCTTAGCGGGCGGAGGTGGCTATGGCTGCACCTTC. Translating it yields CASSLAGGGGYGCTF.

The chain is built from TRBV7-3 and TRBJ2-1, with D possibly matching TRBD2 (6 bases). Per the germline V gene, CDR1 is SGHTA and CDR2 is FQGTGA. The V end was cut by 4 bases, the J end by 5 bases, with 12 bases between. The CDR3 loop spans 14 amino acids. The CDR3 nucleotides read TGTGCCAGCAGCTCGTCGGGACTCGACAATGAGCAGTTCTTC. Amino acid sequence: CASSSSGLDNEQFF.

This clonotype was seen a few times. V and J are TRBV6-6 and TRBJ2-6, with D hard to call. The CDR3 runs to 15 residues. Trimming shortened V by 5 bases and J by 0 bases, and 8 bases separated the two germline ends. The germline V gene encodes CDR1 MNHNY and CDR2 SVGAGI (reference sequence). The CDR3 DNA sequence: TGTGCCAGCAGTGGTAGGAGCTCTGGGGCCAACGTCCTGACTTTC. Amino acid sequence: CASSGRSSGANVLTF.

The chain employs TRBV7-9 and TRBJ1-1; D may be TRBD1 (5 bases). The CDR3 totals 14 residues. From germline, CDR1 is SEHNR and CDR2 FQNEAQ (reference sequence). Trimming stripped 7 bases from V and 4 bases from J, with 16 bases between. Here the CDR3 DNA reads TGTGCCAGCACCGTGACTGAGGGGTCCACTGAAGCTTTCTTT. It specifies CASTVTEGSTEAFF.

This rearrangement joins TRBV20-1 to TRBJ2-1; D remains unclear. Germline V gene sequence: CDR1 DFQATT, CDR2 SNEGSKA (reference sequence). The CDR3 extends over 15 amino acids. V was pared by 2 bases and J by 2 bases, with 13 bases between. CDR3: CSARPLAGPYNEQFF. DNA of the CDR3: TGCAGTGCTAGACCCCTGGCCGGGCCCTACAATGAGCAGTTCTTC.

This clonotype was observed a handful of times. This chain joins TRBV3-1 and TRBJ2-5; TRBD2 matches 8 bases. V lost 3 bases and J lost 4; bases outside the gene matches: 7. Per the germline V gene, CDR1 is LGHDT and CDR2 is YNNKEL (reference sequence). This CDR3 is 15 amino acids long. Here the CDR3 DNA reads TGTGCCAGCAGCCACGCCCTTAGCGGGGTAGAGACCCAGTACTTC. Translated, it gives CASSHALSGVETQYF.

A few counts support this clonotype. CDR3 sequence (DNA): TGCAGTGCTAGAGATCGGAGCGGGAGGAGCTCCTACGAGCAGTACTTC. It is translated as CSARDRSGRSSYEQYF. The V and J genes are TRBV20-1 and TRBJ2-7; the match to TRBD2 covers 9 bases. The CDR3 runs to 16 residues. Trimming removed 0 bases from V and 0 bases from J; junction bases left unmatched: 6. CDR1 DFQATT and CDR2 SNEGSKA come from the germline V gene (reference sequence).

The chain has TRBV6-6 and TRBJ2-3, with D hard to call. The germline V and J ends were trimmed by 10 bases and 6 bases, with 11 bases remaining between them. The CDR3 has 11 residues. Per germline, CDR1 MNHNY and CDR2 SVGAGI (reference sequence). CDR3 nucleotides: TGTGCCATAGGCCTCACCGATACGCAGTATTTT. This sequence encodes CAIGLTDTQYF.

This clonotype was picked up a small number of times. CDR3 nucleotides: TGTGCCAGCAGTTACTCACCTAGCGGATACAATGAGCAGTTCTTC. Translation: CASSYSPSGYNEQFF. The rearrangement uses TRBV6-5 and TRBJ2-1, with 7 bases identical to TRBD2. V dropped 0 bases and J dropped 4; count of bases not matched to a gene: 3. Germline V gives CDR1 MNHEY, CDR2 SVGAGI. CDR3 length: 15 residues.

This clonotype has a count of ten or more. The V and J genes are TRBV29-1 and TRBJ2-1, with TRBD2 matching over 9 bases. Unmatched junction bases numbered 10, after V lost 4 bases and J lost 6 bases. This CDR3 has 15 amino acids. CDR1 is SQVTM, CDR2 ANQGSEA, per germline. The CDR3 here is CSVAARRGGLNEQFF. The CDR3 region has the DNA TGCAGCGTTGCCGCTCGGCGGGGGGGCCTCAATGAGCAGTTCTTC.

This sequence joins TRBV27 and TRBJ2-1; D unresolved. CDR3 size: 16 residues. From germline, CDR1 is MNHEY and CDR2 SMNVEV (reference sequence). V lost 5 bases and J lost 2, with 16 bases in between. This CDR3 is CASSPSVGETYNEQFF. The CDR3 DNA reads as TGTGCCAGCAGTCCCTCTGTGGGCGAAACCTACAATGAGCAGTTCTTC.

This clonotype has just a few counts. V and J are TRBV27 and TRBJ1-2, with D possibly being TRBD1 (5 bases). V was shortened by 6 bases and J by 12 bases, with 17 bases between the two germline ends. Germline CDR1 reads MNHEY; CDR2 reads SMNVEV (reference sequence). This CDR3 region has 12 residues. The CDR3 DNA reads TGTGCCAGCAGAACCGGGACGCCGCTCCACACCTTC. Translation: CASRTGTPLHTF.

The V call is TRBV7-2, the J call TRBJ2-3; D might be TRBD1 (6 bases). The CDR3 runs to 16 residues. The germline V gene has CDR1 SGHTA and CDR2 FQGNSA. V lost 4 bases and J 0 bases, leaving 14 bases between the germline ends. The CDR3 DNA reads TGTGCCAGCAGCTCCCCGACAGGCCTTAGCACAGATACGCAGTATTTT. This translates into CASSSPTGLSTDTQYF.

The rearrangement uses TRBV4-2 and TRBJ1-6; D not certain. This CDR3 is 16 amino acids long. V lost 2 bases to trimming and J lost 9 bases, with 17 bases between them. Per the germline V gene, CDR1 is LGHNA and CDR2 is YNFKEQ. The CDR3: CASSQQTGGFGSPLHF. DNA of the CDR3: TGTGCCAGCAGCCAACAGACCGGCGGATTCGGTTCACCCCTCCACTTT.

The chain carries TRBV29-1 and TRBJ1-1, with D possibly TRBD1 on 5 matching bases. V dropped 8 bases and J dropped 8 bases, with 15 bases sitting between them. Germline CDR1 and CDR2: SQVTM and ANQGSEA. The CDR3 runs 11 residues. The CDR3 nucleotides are TGCAGCCTTGGGGACGTGAACGAAGCTTTCTTT. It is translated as CSLGDVNEAFF. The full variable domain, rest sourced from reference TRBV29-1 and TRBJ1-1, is SAVISQKPSRDICQRGTSLTIQCQVDSQVTMMFWYRQQPGQSLTLIATANQGSEATYESGFVIDKFPISRPNLTFSTLTVSNMSPEDSSIYLCSLGDVNEAFFGQGTRLTVV.

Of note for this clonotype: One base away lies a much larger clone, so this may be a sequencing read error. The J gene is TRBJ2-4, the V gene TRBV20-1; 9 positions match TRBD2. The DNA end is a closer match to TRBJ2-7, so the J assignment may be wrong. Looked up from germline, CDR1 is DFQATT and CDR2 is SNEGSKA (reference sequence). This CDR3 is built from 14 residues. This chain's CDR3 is CSARELAGSHEQYF. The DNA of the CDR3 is TGCAGTGCTAGAGAGCTAGCGGGAAGCCACGAGCAGTACTTC.

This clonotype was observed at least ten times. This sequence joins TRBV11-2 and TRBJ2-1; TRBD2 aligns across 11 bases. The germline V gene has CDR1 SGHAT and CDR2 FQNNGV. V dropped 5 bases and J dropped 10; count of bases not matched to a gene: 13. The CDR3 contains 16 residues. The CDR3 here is CASSPTTSGINREQFF. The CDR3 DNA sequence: TGTGCCAGCAGCCCGACGACTAGCGGGATTAACAGGGAGCAGTTCTTC.

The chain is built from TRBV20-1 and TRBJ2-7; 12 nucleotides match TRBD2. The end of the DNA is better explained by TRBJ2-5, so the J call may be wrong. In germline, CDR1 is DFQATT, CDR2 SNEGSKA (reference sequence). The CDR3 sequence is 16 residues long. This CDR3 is CSARDLLAGGYETQYF. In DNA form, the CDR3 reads TGCAGTGCTAGGGACTTACTAGCGGGAGGATATGAGACCCAGTACTTC.

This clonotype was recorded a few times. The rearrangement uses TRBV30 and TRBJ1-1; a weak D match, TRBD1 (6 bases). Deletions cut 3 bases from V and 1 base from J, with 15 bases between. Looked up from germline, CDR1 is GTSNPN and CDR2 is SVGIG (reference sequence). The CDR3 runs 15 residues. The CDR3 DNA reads TGTGCCTGGAGGCCAGAACGGGGGCCGAACACTGAAGCTTTCTTT. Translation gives CAWRPERGPNTEAFF.

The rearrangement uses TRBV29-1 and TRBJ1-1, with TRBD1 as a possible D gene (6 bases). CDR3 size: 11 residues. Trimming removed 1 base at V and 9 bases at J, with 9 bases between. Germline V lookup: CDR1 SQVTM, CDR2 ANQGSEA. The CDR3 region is CSVEAQGQAFF. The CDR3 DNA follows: TGCAGCGTTGAAGCTCAGGGGCAAGCTTTCTTT.

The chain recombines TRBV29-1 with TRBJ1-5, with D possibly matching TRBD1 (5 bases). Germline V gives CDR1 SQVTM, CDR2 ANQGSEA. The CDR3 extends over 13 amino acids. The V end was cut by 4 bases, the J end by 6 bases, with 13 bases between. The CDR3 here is CSVGGASSQPQHF. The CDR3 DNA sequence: TGCAGCGTTGGAGGGGCATCAAGTCAGCCCCAGCATTTT.

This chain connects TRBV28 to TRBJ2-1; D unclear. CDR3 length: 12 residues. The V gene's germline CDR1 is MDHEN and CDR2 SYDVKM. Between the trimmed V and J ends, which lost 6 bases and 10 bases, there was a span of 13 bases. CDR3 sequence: CASSPRATEQFF. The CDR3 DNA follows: TGTGCCAGCAGCCCTAGGGCTACGGAGCAGTTCTTC.

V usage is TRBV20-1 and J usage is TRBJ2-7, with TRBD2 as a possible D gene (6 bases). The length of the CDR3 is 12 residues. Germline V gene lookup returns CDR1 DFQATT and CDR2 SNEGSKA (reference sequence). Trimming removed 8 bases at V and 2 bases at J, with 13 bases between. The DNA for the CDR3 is TGCAGTATGAGTCGGGAGACCTACGAGCAGTACTTC. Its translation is CSMSRETYEQYF.